These 32 T cell receptor beta chains originate from one sample sequenced in a study of shared clonotypes between healthy human individuals (dated by TCRdb to about 2020). Libraries came from the immunoSEQ multiplex PCR assay. In its TCRdb copy, this immuneACCESS table keeps in-frame sequences only and misses some clones. Where compared with another copy, unresolved V genes explain less than half of these, and the others have no known cause. This sample comprises roughly 1,100,000 clones, about 74% of them detected only once. In total, the top ten clones hold around 1.5% of the sample. The sample consisted of memory CD4+ T cells sorted from blood. The cell subset or site label corresponds to: CD45RA-negative fraction. Receptors were obtained from a man aged 18 to 29 in good health.

This chain links TRBV5-1 with TRBJ2-2, with 8 bases matching TRBD2. The CDR3 is 16 residues long. The germline V gene encodes CDR1 SGHRS and CDR2 YFSETQ. V gave up 2 bases and J gave up 6 bases; unmatched junction bases: 9. The CDR3 DNA reads as TGCGCCAGCAGCTTTAGCGGGATGACGATGGCCGGGGAGCTGTTTTTT. It encodes CASSFSGMTMAGELFF.

This clone occurred once. Other DNA sequences within the sample encode an identical CDR3. The chain couples TRBV5-1 to TRBJ2-7; D call uncertain. CDR1 is SGHRS, CDR2 YFSETQ, per germline. The V end lost 4 bases, the J end lost 0 bases, and 8 bases lay between the germline ends. CDR3 size: 13 residues. The CDR3 sequence: CASSLPPSYEQYF. DNA for the CDR3: TGCGCCAGCAGCCTTCCTCCCTCCTACGAGCAGTACTTC. Variable domain in full (rest from reference TRBV5-1 and TRBJ2-7): KAGVTQTPRYLIKTRGQQVTLSCSPISGHRSVSWYQQTPGQGLQFLFEYFSETQRNKGNFPGRFSGRQFSNSRSEMNVSTLELGDSALYLCASSLPPSYEQYFGPGTRLTVT.

This chain uses TRBV11-2 with TRBJ2-7, with 9 bases lining up with TRBD1. Germline CDR1 reads SGHAT; CDR2 reads FQNNGV. V was pared by 4 bases and J by 3 bases, with 7 bases of the junction left unmatched. The CDR3 is made up of 15 amino acids. CDR3 amino acids: CASSSPGTGIYEQYF. Written as DNA, the CDR3 is TGTGCCAGCAGCTCGCCCGGGACAGGGATCTACGAGCAGTACTTC.

The chain uses TRBV6-1 and TRBJ2-3; perhaps TRBD2 as D (6 bases). V lost 7 bases and J lost 9, with 8 bases in between. The germline CDR1 and CDR2 sequences are MNHNS and SASEGT. There are 10 residues in the CDR3. This CDR3 reads CASMGRTQYF. The DNA of the CDR3 is TGTGCCAGCATGGGGAGGACGCAGTATTTT.

On this clone: Distinct nucleotide sequences in the sample also encode this CDR3. The chain is built from TRBV6-1 and TRBJ1-1; no clear D. This CDR3 region has 14 residues. V was pared by 6 bases and J by 0 bases, with 11 bases between. Germline V gene lookup returns CDR1 MNHNS and CDR2 SASEGT. DNA of the CDR3: TGTGCCAGCAGCCCCCGGAGGGTGAACACTGAAGCTTTCTTT. It encodes CASSPRRVNTEAFF.

The chain has TRBV4-3 and TRBJ1-2, with D maybe TRBD1 (5 bases). V lost 1 base and J 0 bases, leaving 18 bases between the germline ends. This CDR3 contains 18 residues. CDR1 and CDR2 from the germline V gene are LGHNA and YSLEER. The CDR3: CASSQAVRDWRSNYGYTF. The CDR3 coding sequence is TGCGCCAGCAGCCAAGCCGTGAGGGACTGGCGATCTAACTATGGCTACACCTTC.

This clone has more than one count but fewer than ten. The gene calls are TRBV5-1 and TRBJ1-6; perhaps TRBD1 as D (5 bases). V was pared by 4 bases and J by 9 bases, with 17 bases between. From germline, CDR1 is SGHRS and CDR2 YFSETQ. This CDR3 contains 15 residues. The CDR3 DNA is TGCGCCAGCAGCATAGGGACTGCTGAGGGTTCACCCCTCCACTTT. It yields the protein CASSIGTAEGSPLHF.

There are a few counts of this clone. The chain recombines TRBV28 with TRBJ1-2; maybe TRBD1 (5 bases). Looked up from germline, CDR1 is MDHEN and CDR2 is SYDVKM. V was pared by 7 bases and J by 4 bases, with 10 bases between. The CDR3 has 12 residues. Here the CDR3 reads CASTQAGYGYTF. The CDR3 DNA reads TGTGCCAGCACACAGGCTGGCTATGGCTACACCTTC.

The CDR3 bases are TGCAGCGTTTTCGAGGGGGGGGCCTACTATGGCTACACCTTC. Translated: CSVFEGGAYYGYTF. The rearrangement joins TRBV29-1 to TRBJ1-2; weak D call: TRBD1 (6 bases). Germline lookup yields CDR1 SQVTM and CDR2 ANQGSEA. V was trimmed by 5 bases and J by 3 bases, leaving 16 bases between them. This CDR3 comprises 14 residues.

The V call is TRBV6-1, the J call TRBJ1-3; no clear D gene. The V gene's germline CDR1 is MNHNS and CDR2 SASEGT. The CDR3 contains 15 residues. The V and J ends lost 6 bases and 0 bases respectively, with 12 bases between them. The CDR3 spells CASRPGTISGNTIYF. The CDR3 region has the DNA TGTGCCAGCAGGCCCGGAACCATCTCTGGAAACACCATATATTTT.

As concerns this clone: The same CDR3 also results from other DNA sequences found in this sample. The chain uses TRBV5-1 and TRBJ1-2, with TRBD1 matching 9 bases. V lost 4 bases, J lost 1 base, and 5 bases stayed unmatched. Germline V gene lookup returns CDR1 SGHRS and CDR2 YFSETQ. The CDR3 extends over 15 amino acids. In DNA, the CDR3 is TGCGCCAGCAGCCCCGGGACAGGGAGTAACTATGGCTACACCTTC. Encoded protein: CASSPGTGSNYGYTF.

This clone has more than one count but fewer than ten. This chain links TRBV6-5 with TRBJ2-3, with 10 bases identical to TRBD1. The V gene's germline CDR1 is MNHEY and CDR2 SVGAGI. The CDR3 loop spans 15 amino acids. J was trimmed by 5 bases and V by 5 bases; bases with no gene match: 7. This CDR3 is CASSQPGQGIDTQYF. The CDR3 DNA follows: TGTGCCAGCAGTCAACCGGGACAGGGGATAGATACGCAGTATTTT.

This sequence joins TRBV18 and TRBJ2-5, with no clear D. There are 14 residues in the CDR3. CDR1 KGHSH and CDR2 LQKENI come from the germline V gene. The V and J ends lost 0 bases and 2 bases respectively, with 7 bases between them. The CDR3 loop is CASSPPSVQETQYF. As DNA, the CDR3 is TGTGCCAGCTCACCACCGTCGGTTCAAGAGACCCAGTACTTC. The full variable domain, its missing parts supplied by reference TRBV18 and TRBJ2-5, is NAGVMQNPRHLVRRRGQEARLRCSPMKGHSHVYWYRQLPEEGLKFMVYLQKENIIDESGMPKERFSAEFPKEGPSILRIQQVVRGDSAAYFCASSPPSVQETQYFGPGTRLLVL.

This rearrangement joins TRBV23-1 to TRBJ2-7; D call uncertain. TRBV23-1 falls under the ORF class, with uncertain function. This CDR3 is 16 amino acids long. V shed 2 bases and J shed 0 bases, with 14 bases lying between them. The CDR3 nucleotides read TGCGCCAGCAGTCAAAAGGTACCCTGGGACTCCTACGAGCAGTACTTC. Amino acid sequence: CASSQKVPWDSYEQYF.

The chain employs TRBV5-1 and TRBJ2-5, with TRBD2 matching 7 bases. The ends lost 4 bases at V and 4 bases at J; junction bases unmatched: 7. Germline V CDR1 and CDR2: SGHRS, YFSETQ. This CDR3 is 14 amino acids long. CDR3 bases: TGCGCCAGCAGCCCGGTGTTAGCGGGAGAGACCCAGTACTTC. This sequence encodes CASSPVLAGETQYF.

The table lists this clone with a count of one. This rearrangement joins TRBV30 to TRBJ1-6; 7 bases map to TRBD1. From germline, CDR1 is GTSNPN and CDR2 SVGIG (reference sequence). The CDR3 extends over 13 amino acids. The junction had 4 bases not matched to a gene; V was cut back by 4 bases and J by 7 bases. DNA of the CDR3: TGTGCCTGGACGTCGGGACAGAATTCACCCCTCCACTTT. This sequence encodes CAWTSGQNSPLHF. Supplemented by reference TRBV30 and TRBJ1-6, the full variable domain reads SQTIHQWPATLVQPVGSPLSLECTVEGTSNPNLYWYRQAAGRGLQLLFYSVGIGQISSEVPQNLSASRPQDRQFILSSKKLLLSDSGFYLCAWTSGQNSPLHFGNGTRLTVT.

The chain couples TRBV6-1 to TRBJ1-6; the D is unclear. Deletions cut 2 bases from V and 8 bases from J, with 25 bases between. The CDR3 spans 19 residues. Germline CDR1 and CDR2: MNHNS and SASEGT. CDR3 nucleotide sequence: TGTGCCAGCAGTGAATCTGGGTTTGTCGGAGCCTATCGGGATTCACCCCTCCACTTT. This translates into CASSESGFVGAYRDSPLHF.

Concerning this clone: The sample contains more than one DNA sequence encoding this CDR3. J is TRBJ1-1 and V is TRBV5-6; D gene uncertain. Looked up from germline, CDR1 is SGHDT and CDR2 is YYEEEE. Deletions cut 0 bases from V and 1 base from J, with 4 bases between. This CDR3 has 13 amino acids. The CDR3 nucleotides are TGTGCCAGCAGCTTGGCCAGGAACACTGAAGCTTTCTTT. Its translation: CASSLARNTEAFF.

The V call is TRBV5-1, the J call TRBJ2-7; D might be TRBD2 (7 bases). V shed 6 bases and J shed 2 bases, with 18 bases lying between them. Germline loops: CDR1 SGHRS, CDR2 YFSETQ. The CDR3 runs to 15 residues. The DNA of the CDR3 is TGCGCCAGCAAGGCAGGACGCGGGGGCCCCTACGAGCAGTACTTC. It translates to CASKAGRGGPYEQYF.

This sequence joins TRBV11-2 and TRBJ2-1; D is uncertain. This CDR3 comprises 14 residues. Germline CDR1 is SGHAT and CDR2 is FQNNGV. Trimming took 3 bases from V and 1 from J, leaving 7 bases between them. The CDR3 here is CASSFFSSYNEQFF. The CDR3, as DNA: TGTGCCAGCAGCTTCTTCTCGTCCTACAATGAGCAGTTCTTC. The variable domain in full, completed from reference TRBV11-2 and TRBJ2-1, reads EAGVAQSPRYKIIEKRQSVAFWCNPISGHATLYWYQQILGQGPKLLIQFQNNGVVDDSQLPKDRFSAERLKGVDSTLKIQPAKLEDSAVYLCASSFFSSYNEQFFGPGTRLTVL.

This sequence joins TRBV25-1 and TRBJ2-1; D is possibly TRBD2 (7 bases). The V end lost 1 base, the J end lost 8 bases, and 15 bases lay between the germline ends. Germline assignment: CDR1 MGHDK and CDR2 SYGVNS. CDR3 size: 15 residues. CDR3 sequence (DNA): TGTGCCAGCAGTGAATCAGGGGACTATAAGTATGAGCAGTTCTTC. It specifies CASSESGDYKYEQFF.

The V call is TRBV6-5, the J call TRBJ1-1; D gene ambiguous. This CDR3 comprises 14 residues. The germline gives CDR1 MNHEY, CDR2 SVGAGI. Deletions cut 7 bases from V and 4 bases from J, with 16 bases between. CDR3 nucleotide sequence: TGTGCCAGCACCTGGAAAATGGGGAGCACTGAAGCTTTCTTT. Translating it yields CASTWKMGSTEAFF.

Comments on this clone: This CDR3 is also generated by other DNA sequences in the sample. The chain has TRBV2 and TRBJ1-1; the D gene is possibly TRBD1 (6 bases). V was pared by 5 bases and J by 1 base, with 8 bases between. This CDR3 is built from 13 residues. The V gene's germline CDR1 is SNHLY and CDR2 FYNNEI. The CDR3 loop is CASSRDTNTEAFF. Written as DNA, the CDR3 is TGTGCCAGCAGTCGGGACACGAACACTGAAGCTTTCTTT.

This clone was observed once. This chain joins TRBV6-4 and TRBJ2-3, with TRBD2 matching 9 bases. The V gene's germline CDR1 is MRHNA and CDR2 SNTAGT. The length of the CDR3 is 14 residues. V lost 3 bases to trimming and J lost 8 bases; unmatched junction nucleotides: 6. This chain's CDR3 is CASSDSGGFPTQYF. Written as DNA, the CDR3 is TGTGCCAGCAGTGATAGCGGGGGTTTTCCTACGCAGTATTTT.

The V and J genes are TRBV2 and TRBJ2-7, with 7 bases aligning to TRBD1. CDR1 and CDR2 from the germline V gene are SNHLY and FYNNEI. The CDR3 sequence is 13 residues long. Trimming took 3 bases from V and 6 from J; bases not matched to a gene: 5. The CDR3 spells CASSDRQGGEQYF. CDR3 DNA sequence: TGTGCCAGCAGTGACCGACAGGGTGGCGAGCAGTACTTC.

This clone showed up just a few times. The chain combines TRBV30 with TRBJ2-7, with TRBD1 identical over 9 bases. V lost 5 bases to trimming and J lost 3 bases; unmatched junction nucleotides: 8. The germline CDR1 and CDR2 sequences are GTSNPN and SVGIG (reference sequence). This CDR3 spans 14 amino acids. The DNA for the CDR3 is TGTGCCTGGGACGCGGGGACAGGGTACTACGAGCAGTACTTC. This codes for CAWDAGTGYYEQYF.

This clone has a single count. The CDR3 nucleotides are TGTGCCAGCAGTTACCGAGCTAGCGGCTACGAGCAGTACTTC. It is translated as CASSYRASGYEQYF. The rearrangement links TRBV6-5 to TRBJ2-7, with 7 bases aligning to TRBD2. In germline, CDR1 is MNHEY, CDR2 SVGAGI. The CDR3 sequence is 14 residues long. The V segment lost 2 bases and the J segment 3 bases; nucleotides outside the gene matches: 4.

This chain links TRBV5-1 with TRBJ2-5; tentatively, D is TRBD2 (6 bases). The V and J ends lost 7 bases and 4 bases respectively, with 14 bases between them. Germline CDR1 and CDR2: SGHRS and YFSETQ. This CDR3 is built from 13 residues. The CDR3 here is CASGDGRGETQYF. CDR3 sequence (DNA): TGCGCCAGCGGGGACGGGAGAGGAGAGACCCAGTACTTC.

The chain joins TRBV21-1 to TRBJ2-3; TRBD2 is the table's D call and was not checked against the DNA. TRBV21-1 represents a pseudogene. The CDR3 is made up of 15 amino acids. CDR3 coding DNA: TGTGCCAGCAGCAAAGGATGGGGGAGGCCAGATACGCAGTATTTT. This translates into CASSKGWGRPDTQYF.

This clone has just one count. This chain uses TRBV19 with TRBJ2-4; D uncertain. V dropped 5 bases and J dropped 7 bases, with 12 bases sitting between them. Germline lookup yields CDR1 LNHDA and CDR2 SQIVND (reference sequence). The CDR3 consists of 13 residues. The CDR3, as DNA: TGTGCCAGTAGTTATTGGGGTGGGAACATTCAGTACTTC. This encodes CASSYWGGNIQYF.

The J gene is TRBJ1-1, the V gene TRBV5-4; D may be TRBD1 (5 bases). Trimming left V 0 bases short and J 3 bases short, with 12 bases between. Germline loops: CDR1 SGHNT, CDR2 YYREEE (reference sequence). The CDR3 runs to 15 residues. DNA of the CDR3: TGTGCCAGCAGCTTGGGGGGCTATACTGACACTGAAGCTTTCTTT. It codes for CASSLGGYTDTEAFF.

The rearrangement links TRBV6-1 to TRBJ2-7; D ambiguous. V lost 4 bases and J 6 bases, leaving 13 bases between the germline ends. Looked up from germline, CDR1 is MNHNS and CDR2 is SASEGT. The CDR3 sequence is 13 residues long. CDR3 nucleotides: TGTGCCAGCAGTGGATTAACCCAAGGCGAGCAGTACTTC. It is translated as CASSGLTQGEQYF.